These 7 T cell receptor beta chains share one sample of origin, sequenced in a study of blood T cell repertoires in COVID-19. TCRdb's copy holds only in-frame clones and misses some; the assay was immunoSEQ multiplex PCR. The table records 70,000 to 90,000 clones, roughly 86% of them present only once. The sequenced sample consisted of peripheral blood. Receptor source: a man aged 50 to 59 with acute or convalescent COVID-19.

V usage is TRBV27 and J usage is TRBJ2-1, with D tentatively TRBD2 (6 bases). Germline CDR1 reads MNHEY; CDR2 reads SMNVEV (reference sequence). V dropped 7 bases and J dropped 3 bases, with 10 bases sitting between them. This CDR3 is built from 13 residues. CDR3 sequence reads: CASTSGVYNEQFF. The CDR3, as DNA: TGTGCCAGCACCTCGGGAGTCTACAATGAGCAGTTCTTC.

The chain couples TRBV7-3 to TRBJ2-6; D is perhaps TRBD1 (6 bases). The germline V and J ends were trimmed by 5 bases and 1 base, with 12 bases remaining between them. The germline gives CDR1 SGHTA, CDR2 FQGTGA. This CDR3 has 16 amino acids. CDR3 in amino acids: CASSKDSSSGANVLTF. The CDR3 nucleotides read TGTGCCAGCAGCAAGGACAGCTCATCTGGGGCCAACGTCCTGACTTTC.

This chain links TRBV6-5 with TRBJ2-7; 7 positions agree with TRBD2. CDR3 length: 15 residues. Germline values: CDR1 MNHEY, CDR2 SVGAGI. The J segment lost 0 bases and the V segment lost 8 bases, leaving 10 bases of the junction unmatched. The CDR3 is CASGGGIPGSYEQYF. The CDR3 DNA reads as TGTGCCAGCGGGGGGGGGATCCCTGGCTCCTACGAGCAGTACTTC.

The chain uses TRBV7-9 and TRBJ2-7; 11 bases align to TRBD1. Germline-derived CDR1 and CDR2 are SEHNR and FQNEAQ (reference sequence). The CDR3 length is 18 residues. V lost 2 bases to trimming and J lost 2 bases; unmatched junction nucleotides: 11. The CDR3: CASSLRLGQGVKTYEQYF. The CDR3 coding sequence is TGTGCCAGCAGCTTACGTTTGGGACAGGGGGTGAAAACCTACGAGCAGTACTTC.

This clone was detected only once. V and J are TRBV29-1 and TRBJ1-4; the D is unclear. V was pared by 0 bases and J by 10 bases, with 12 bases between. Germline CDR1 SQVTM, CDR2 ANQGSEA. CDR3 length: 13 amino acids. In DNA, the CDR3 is TGCAGCGTTGAAGATTCCCAACGAGGAAAACTGTTTTTT. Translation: CSVEDSQRGKLFF.

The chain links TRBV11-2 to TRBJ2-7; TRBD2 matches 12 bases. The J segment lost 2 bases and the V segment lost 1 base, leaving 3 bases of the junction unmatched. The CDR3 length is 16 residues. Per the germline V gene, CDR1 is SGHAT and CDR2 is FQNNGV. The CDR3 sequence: CASSLGLAGVPYEQYF. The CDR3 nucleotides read TGTGCCAGCAGCTTAGGACTAGCGGGGGTCCCCTACGAGCAGTACTTC.

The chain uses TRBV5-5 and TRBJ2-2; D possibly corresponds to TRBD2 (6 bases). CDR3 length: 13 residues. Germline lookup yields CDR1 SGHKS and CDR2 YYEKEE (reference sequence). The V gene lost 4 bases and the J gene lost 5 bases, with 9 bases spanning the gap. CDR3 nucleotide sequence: TGTGCCAGCAGCGGTGGGGGGACCGGGGAGCTGTTTTTT. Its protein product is CASSGGGTGELFF.